A selection of T cell receptor beta chains follows, all from one sample in a study of blood T cell repertoires in COVID-19. Here immunoSEQ multiplex PCR was the method, and the copy in TCRdb shows in-frame clones only, minus some. This table holds around 150,000 clones, 80% to 85% found once. The source material was peripheral blood. These TCRs come from a woman aged 55-70 years with acute or convalescent COVID-19. The CDR3 runs from the conserved cysteine through the conserved F or W. The D gene is left open where the match is weak. Clone size, where shown, is once, few, many, or a class for clones that have expanded.

J | length | size | V | D | CDR3 | DNA
TRBJ1-5 | 15 | . | TRBV19 | TRBD1 | CASSMTGYSNQPQHF | TGTGCCAGTAGTATGACAGGGTATAGCAATCAGCCCCAGCATTTT
TRBJ2-7 | 14 | few | TRBV6-5 | TRBD2 | CASSPGTTTYEQYF | TGTGCCAGCAGTCCCGGGACTACCACCTACGAGCAGTACTTC
TRBJ2-1 | 16 | few | TRBV3-1/TRBV3-2 | . | CASSQGRGLNYNEQFF | TGTGCCAGCAGCCAAGGCCGTGGACTGAATTACAATGAGCAGTTCTTC
TRBJ2-5 | 13 | . | TRBV10-3 | TRBD2 | CAIRSGNQETQYF | TGTGCCATCAGAAGCGGGAACCAAGAGACCCAGTACTTC
TRBJ1-1 | 13 | . | TRBV18 | . | CASSPGSNTEAFF | TGTGCCAGCTCACCAGGCAGTAACACTGAAGCTTTCTTT
TRBJ2-5 | 16 | . | TRBV11-2 | . | CASSPTWRGYQETQYF | TGTGCCAGCAGTCCCACCTGGCGGGGATACCAAGAGACCCAGTACTTC
TRBJ2-1 | 18 | . | TRBV12-5 | . | CASGLVEAAPPRYNEQFF | TGTGCTAGTGGTTTGGTAGAGGCGGCCCCGCCGCGCTACAATGAGCAGTTCTTC
TRBJ1-2 | 15 | . | TRBV27 | TRBD1 | CASSLSTGLSYGYTF | TGTGCCAGCAGTTTATCGACAGGGTTGAGCTATGGCTACACCTTC
TRBJ2-5 | 15 | . | TRBV20-1 | TRBD1 | CSASHGQGYQETQYF | TGCAGTGCTAGTCACGGACAGGGGTACCAAGAGACCCAGTACTTC
TRBJ2-1 | 14 | . | TRBV7-9 | TRBD2 | CASSRSGREYEQFF | TGTGCCAGCAGCCGTAGCGGGAGGGAGTATGAGCAGTTCTTC
TRBJ2-7 | 17 | . | TRBV18 | . | CASSPLTGTDMAYEQYF | TGTGCCAGCTCACCGTTAACCGGGACTGATATGGCCTACGAGCAGTACTTC
TRBJ2-7 | 18 | once | TRBV5-6 | TRBD2 | CASSFFNSLAGLGNEQYF | TGTGCCAGCAGCTTTTTTAACTCTCTAGCGGGATTAGGTAACGAGCAGTACTTC
TRBJ2-1 | 16 | . | TRBV4-1 | . | CASRPTLGSSYNEQFF | TGCGCCAGCAGACCAACGCTAGGGAGCTCCTACAATGAGCAGTTCTTC
TRBJ1-2 | 12 | once | TRBV7-8 | . | CASSSGTHYYTF | TGTGCCAGCAGCTCCGGGACACATTACTACACCTTC
TRBJ1-5 | 16 | . | TRBV4-1 | TRBD1 | CASSQDTGGDNQPQHF | TGCGCCAGCAGCCAAGACACAGGGGGCGATAATCAGCCCCAGCATTTT
TRBJ1-2 | 13 | . | TRBV27 | . | CASSLVQASGYTF | TGTGCCAGCAGTTTGGTGCAGGCGAGTGGCTACACCTTC
TRBJ1-5 | 15 | once | TRBV4-1 | . | CASSQEGTGYQPQHF | TGCGCCAGCAGCCAAGAGGGGACTGGATACCAGCCCCAGCATTTT
TRBJ2-3 | 14 | . | TRBV5-1 | TRBD1 | CASSSDRGGDTQYF | TGCGCCAGCAGCTCGGACAGGGGCGGAGATACGCAGTATTTT
TRBJ2-1 | 16 | . | TRBV27 | TRBD2 | CASRGERGYSYNEQFF | TGTGCCAGCAGGGGCGAGCGGGGGTACTCCTACAATGAGCAGTTCTTC
TRBJ2-3 | 13 | few | TRBV3-1/TRBV3-2 | . | CASSRGVQYTQYF | TGTGCCAGCAGCCGGGGAGTCCAATATACGCAGTATTTT
TRBJ1-4 | 12 | . | TRBV28 | . | CASSLYDRKLFF | TGTGCCAGCAGTCTCTACGACAGAAAACTGTTTTTT
TRBJ2-7 | 14 | . | TRBV28 | TRBD1 | CASSLGQGPYEQYF | TGTGCCAGCAGTTTGGGACAGGGACCCTACGAGCAGTACTTC
TRBJ2-7 | 15 | once | TRBV5-4 | TRBD2 | CASSWGTSGPYEQYF | TGTGCCAGCAGCTGGGGGACTAGCGGGCCCTACGAGCAGTACTTC
TRBJ2-7 | 15 | . | TRBV19 | TRBD1 | CASSIAGGSSYEQYF | TGTGCCAGTAGTATAGCAGGGGGTAGCTCCTACGAGCAGTACTTC
TRBJ2-7 | 15 | few | TRBV30 | . | CAWRKGQFDSYEQYF | TGTGCCTGGAGGAAAGGACAGTTTGACTCCTACGAGCAGTACTTC
TRBJ2-3 | 15 | . | TRBV7-2 | TRBD2 | CASSLEAGEGFPQYF | TGTGCCAGCAGCTTAGAAGCGGGGGAAGGTTTTCCGCAGTATTTT
TRBJ2-1 | 20 | . | TRBV6-2/TRBV6-3 | TRBD2 | CASSYPRIPGLAGGYNEQFF | TGTGCCAGCAGTTACCCACGAATACCGGGACTAGCGGGAGGTTACAATGAGCAGTTCTTC
TRBJ1-2 | 13 | . | TRBV5-1 | . | CASSSAGDYGYTF | TGCGCCAGCAGCTCGGCAGGCGACTATGGCTACACCTTC
TRBJ1-1 | 15 | . | TRBV4-3 | . | CASSQDRQGGTEAFF | TGCGCCAGCAGCCAAGATCGCCAGGGTGGGACTGAAGCTTTCTTT
TRBJ2-5 | 13 | . | TRBV5-1 | . | CASSLRTGETQYF | TGCGCCAGCAGCTTGAGGACTGGAGAGACCCAGTACTTC
TRBJ2-7 | 15 | . | TRBV24-1 | TRBD2 | CATSDRLAGVHEQYF | TGTGCCACCAGTGATAGACTAGCGGGAGTCCACGAGCAGTACTTC
TRBJ2-1 | 14 | . | TRBV5-1 | TRBD2 | CASSLGDYDNEQFF | TGCGCCAGCAGCTTGGGGGACTATGACAATGAGCAGTTCTTC
TRBJ2-2 | 13 | . | TRBV12-3/TRBV12-4 | . | CASSFINTGELFF | TGTGCCAGCAGTTTTATTAACACCGGGGAGCTGTTTTTT
TRBJ2-7 | 14 | . | TRBV6-5 | TRBD2 | CASSYERLAGEQYF | TGTGCCAGCAGTTATGAAAGGCTAGCGGGAGAGCAGTACTTC
TRBJ2-3 | 13 | . | TRBV14 | . | CASSQFLADTQYF | TGTGCCAGCAGCCAATTTCTCGCAGATACGCAGTATTTT
TRBJ1-4 | 12 | . | TRBV7-8 | . | CASSHRQAKLFF | TGTGCCAGCAGCCATAGACAGGCAAAACTGTTTTTT
TRBJ1-1 | 10 | once | TRBV28 | . | CASSRNEAFF | TGTGCCAGCAGTCGCAATGAGGCTTTCTTT
TRBJ2-1 | 15 | . | TRBV3-1/TRBV3-2 | TRBD1 | CASRPAAGGNNEQFF | TGTGCCAGCAGGCCGGCGGCAGGGGGTAACAATGAGCAGTTCTTC
TRBJ1-1 | 14 | . | TRBV11-3 | . | CASSSTGLNTEAFF | TGTGCCAGCAGCTCAACCGGGTTGAACACTGAAGCTTTCTTT
TRBJ2-4 | 14 | . | TRBV9 | . | CASSWGRTPNIQYF | TGTGCCAGCAGCTGGGGGCGAACGCCAAACATTCAGTACTTC
TRBJ2-2 | 13 | . | TRBV19 | TRBD1 | CASSRQGVGELFF | TGTGCCAGTAGCCGACAGGGAGTAGGGGAGCTGTTTTTT
TRBJ1-1 | 13 | . | TRBV3-1/TRBV3-2 | TRBD1 | CASSRGTGDSPFF | TGTGCCAGCAGCCGAGGGACAGGGGATTCGCCTTTCTTT
TRBJ2-7 | 15 | once | TRBV12-2 | . | CASRSLTSGRGEQYF | TGTGCAAGTCGCTCTTTAACTAGCGGGAGAGGCGAGCAGTACTTC
TRBJ1-5 | 13 | . | TRBV6-1 | . | CASSEAGGGPQHF | TGTGCCAGCAGTGAAGCAGGGGGTGGGCCCCAGCATTTT
TRBJ2-1 | 15 | . | TRBV4-1 | . | CASSLSTAFYNEQFF | TGCGCCAGCAGCCTGAGTACAGCTTTCTACAATGAGCAGTTCTTC
TRBJ2-1 | 13 | . | TRBV9 | . | CASSVGYYNEQFF | TGTGCCAGCAGCGTAGGTTATTACAATGAGCAGTTCTTC
TRBJ1-4 | 14 | . | TRBV10-1 | TRBD1 | CASSPDRDFEKLFF | TGCGCCAGCAGCCCGGACAGGGATTTTGAAAAACTGTTTTTT
TRBJ1-1 | 14 | once | TRBV13 | . | CASSMGLMNTEAFF | TGTGCCAGCAGCATGGGACTGATGAACACTGAAGCTTTCTTT